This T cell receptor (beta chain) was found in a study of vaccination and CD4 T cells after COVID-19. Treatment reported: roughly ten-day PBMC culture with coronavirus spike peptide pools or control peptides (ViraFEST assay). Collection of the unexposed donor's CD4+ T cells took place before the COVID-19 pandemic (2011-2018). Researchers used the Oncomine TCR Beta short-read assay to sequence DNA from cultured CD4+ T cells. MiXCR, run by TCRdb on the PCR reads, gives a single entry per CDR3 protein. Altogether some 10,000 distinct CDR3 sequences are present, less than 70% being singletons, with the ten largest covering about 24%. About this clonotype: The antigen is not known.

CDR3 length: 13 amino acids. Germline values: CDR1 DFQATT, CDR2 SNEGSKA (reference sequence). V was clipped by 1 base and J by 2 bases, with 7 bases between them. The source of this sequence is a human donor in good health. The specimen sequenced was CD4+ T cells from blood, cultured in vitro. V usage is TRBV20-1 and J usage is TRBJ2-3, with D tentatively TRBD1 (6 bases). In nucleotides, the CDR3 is TGCAGTGCTAGAGTGGGGGCCACAGATACGCAGTATTTT. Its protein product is CSARVGATDTQYF.